Below, 14 T cell receptor beta chains from the same sample are listed, as sequenced in a study of T cell changes during pregnancy in multiple sclerosis. Method: immunoSEQ multiplex PCR; TCRdb's copy keeps in-frame clones and lacks some. The sample lists around 56,000 clones, approximately 91% occurring once. Sequences were derived from peripheral blood, sampled after pregnancy. These receptors all come from a female donor with multiple sclerosis, enrolled in a pregnancy study.

This clone is a singleton in its sample. The DNA of the CDR3 is TGTGCTAGTGGTTCCCAGGGGACATCAAATTCACCCCTCCACTTT. Residues: CASGSQGTSNSPLHF. The chain links TRBV12-5 to TRBJ1-6; possibly TRBD1 for D (6 bases). Germline CDR1 reads LGHNT; CDR2 reads FRNRAP. The length of the CDR3 is 15 residues. V gave up 4 bases and J gave up 7 bases, with 14 bases separating them. The whole variable domain, filled in from reference TRBV12-5 and TRBJ1-6, reads DARVTQTPRHKVTEMGQEVTMRCQPILGHNTVFWYRQTMMQGLELLAYFRNRAPLDDSGMPKDRFSAEMPDATLATLKIQPSEPRDSAVYFCASGSQGTSNSPLHFGNGTRLTVT.

The V call is TRBV29-1, the J call TRBJ2-5, with 13 bases identical to TRBD2. The tail of the sequence fits TRBJ2-7 better, so the J call may be wrong. Per germline, CDR1 SQVTM and CDR2 ANQGSEA. The CDR3 is made up of 19 amino acids. CDR3: CSVEVYRLAGGPYSYEQYF. The CDR3 bases are TGCAGCGTTGAGGTCTATCGACTAGCGGGGGGCCCTTACTCCTACGAGCAGTACTTC.

This clone was detected only once. The V and J genes are TRBV12-5 and TRBJ1-1; D unresolved. The CDR3 is made up of 13 amino acids. V lost 5 bases and J lost 3, with 10 bases in between. Germline lookup yields CDR1 LGHNT and CDR2 FRNRAP. CDR3 DNA sequence: TGTGCTAGTGGTCCCACTCCTGACACTGAAGCTTTCTTT. Its translation: CASGPTPDTEAFF.

The CDR3 coding sequence is TGTGCCAGCAGACACATCGATACGCAGTATTTT. As protein: CASRHIDTQYF. The J gene is TRBJ2-3, the V gene TRBV2; D is uncertain. V was pared by 6 bases and J by 6 bases, with 7 bases between. The CDR3 is made up of 11 amino acids. Per the germline V gene, CDR1 is SNHLY and CDR2 is FYNNEI.

This rearrangement joins TRBV15 to TRBJ1-6; 7 bases are shared with TRBD1. Trimming at V came to 2 bases and at J to 8 bases, leaving 6 bases not matched to a gene. The germline CDR1 and CDR2 sequences are LNHNV and YYDKDF (reference sequence). This CDR3 spans 15 amino acids. CDR3 sequence reads: CATSRTGTDYSPLHF. The CDR3 nucleotides are TGTGCCACCAGCAGAACCGGGACAGATTATTCACCCCTCCACTTT.

The genes are TRBV11-2 and TRBJ1-1; 8 bases map to TRBD1. This CDR3 region has 13 residues. The V gene end was trimmed by 3 bases and the J gene end by 4 bases; junction bases not matched to a gene: 1. Germline V gene data show CDR1 as SGHAT and CDR2 as FQNNGV. The CDR3 loop is CASSLDRATEAFF. The CDR3 nucleotides read TGTGCCAGCAGCTTGGACAGGGCCACTGAAGCTTTCTTT.

V and J are TRBV27 and TRBJ1-2, with 7 bases lining up with TRBD1. CDR1 is MNHEY, CDR2 SMNVEV, per germline (reference sequence). The V gene end was trimmed by 5 bases and the J gene end by 8 bases; junction bases not matched to a gene: 11. The CDR3 covers 14 residues. The DNA for the CDR3 is TGTGCCAGCAGTCTCGACAGGGAATCTAGCGGCTACACCTTC. Its translation is CASSLDRESSGYTF.

The DNA for the CDR3 is TGTGCCAGCAGTGAGGTCCCCCCCGGGATGAACACTGAAGCTTTCTTT. It specifies CASSEVPPGMNTEAFF. V usage is TRBV6-1 and J usage is TRBJ1-1; no clear D gene. This CDR3 spans 16 amino acids. Trimming cost V 3 bases and J 0 bases, with 14 bases left between them. CDR1 and CDR2 (germline): MNHNS, SASEGT.

This chain links TRBV7-9 with TRBJ1-4, with 7 nucleotides matching TRBD1. V lost 6 bases, J lost 12 bases, and 16 bases stayed unmatched. Germline CDR1 and CDR2: SEHNR and FQNEAQ (reference sequence). This CDR3 has 15 residues. The CDR3 nucleotides are TGTGCCAGCAGTCGTACTTCCTTCGACAGGGCGCAACTGTTTTTT. Protein sequence: CASSRTSFDRAQLFF.

The V call is TRBV7-6, the J call TRBJ1-4, with D possibly TRBD1 on 5 matching bases. V lost 5 bases to trimming and J lost 0 bases, with 13 bases between them. CDR3 length equals 16 residues. Germline V CDR1 and CDR2: SGHVS, FNYEAQ. CDR3 protein: CASSALDSATNEKLFF. The CDR3 DNA reads TGTGCCAGCAGCGCCCTAGACAGTGCAACTAATGAAAAACTGTTTTTT.

This clone was recorded only once. This chain joins TRBV2 and TRBJ2-7, with TRBD1 identical over 9 bases. CDR3 size: 15 residues. Germline CDR1 is SNHLY and CDR2 is FYNNEI. V trimming: 5 bases; J trimming: 5 bases; junction bases outside the gene matches: 10. The CDR3 nucleotides are TGTGCCAGCAGTCCCCCTCGGGACAGGGTCCACGAGCAGTACTTC. Protein: CASSPPRDRVHEQYF. The complete variable domain, with remaining parts taken from reference TRBV2 and TRBJ2-7, reads EPEVTQTPSHQVTQMGQEVILRCVPISNHLYFYWYRQILGQKVEFLVSFYNNEISEKSEIFDDQFSVERPDGSNFTLKIRSTKLEDSAMYFCASSPPRDRVHEQYFGPGTRLTVT.

J is TRBJ2-1 and V is TRBV4-1, with 9 nucleotides matching TRBD2. J gave up 3 bases and V 3 bases, and 3 bases lay outside the gene matches. Germline V gene data show CDR1 as MGHRA and CDR2 as YSYEKL. The CDR3 contains 15 residues. The CDR3: CASSHTAGGYNEQFF. The CDR3 DNA reads TGCGCCAGCAGCCATACAGCGGGGGGCTACAATGAGCAGTTCTTC.

CDR3 nucleotides: TGTGCCAGCAGCCGACAGGGAGAATTTGGAAACACCATATATTTT. Translated, it gives CASSRQGEFGNTIYF. The V gene is TRBV5-6, the J gene TRBJ1-3, with 7 bases that match TRBD1. Germline trimming cut 4 bases from V and 3 bases from J; bases unmatched to any gene: 7. The CDR3 length is 15 residues. CDR1 is SGHDT and CDR2 is YYEEEE in the germline V gene.

The chain has TRBV15 and TRBJ2-1; D may be TRBD2 (6 bases). This CDR3 comprises 16 residues. Trimming removed 1 base from V and 4 bases from J, with 14 bases in between. Germline-derived CDR1 and CDR2 are LNHNV and YYDKDF (reference sequence). In nucleotides, the CDR3 is TGTGCCACCAGCAGAGTCATCGGTGGGGGGTACAATGAGCAGTTCTTC. It yields the protein CATSRVIGGGYNEQFF.